Described below is a single T cell receptor beta chain sequence and its context. This sample was included in a study of CD8 T cells in Susac syndrome. Random hexamers were used to reverse transcribe the RNA input (about 0.5 to 1 ug). TCRdb itself ran the immunoSEQ multiplex PCR reads through MiXCR, one entry per CDR3 protein. The profile covers about 280,000 distinct CDR3 sequences, with approximately 84% appearing a single time and over 0.095% taken by the ten largest. V gave up 6 bases and J gave up 0 bases, with 12 bases separating them. CDR3 length: 13 amino acids. Germline V CDR1 and CDR2: DFQATT, SNEGSKA (reference sequence).

Sequencing used CD8+ T cells from PBMCs. The gene calls are TRBV20-1 and TRBJ2-7; no clear D gene. This clonotype was sampled from a human donor with multiple sclerosis. The CDR3 sequence is CSASLVSSYEQYF. CDR3 DNA: TGCAGTGCCTCCCTCGTTAGCTCCTACGAGCAGTACTTC.